This TCR beta chain was sequenced in a study of T-cell memory formation after mild COVID-19. The overall study: Largely, TCR clusters stayed within a single donor.

Study observations and caveats: Chiefly within CM and EM were the contracting CD4+ clones; CD8+ ones were within EMRA. There were some responding clones in pre-infection memory, which suggested that cross-reactive memory had joined. CD4/CD8 balance held among clones contracting day 15 to 85, and later expanders leaned CD4+.

This clonotype was seen only a few times. Antigen: not known. TCRdb analysed the 5' RACE reads with MiXCR anew, one entry per CDR3 protein. The top ten hold about 15% of the sample, which has some 130,000 distinct CDR3 sequences, roughly 15% seen once. Germline V gives CDR1 LGHDT, CDR2 YNNKEL (reference sequence). This CDR3 contains 15 residues. Trimming took 7 bases from V and 2 from J, leaving 17 bases between them. The sample consisted of PBMCs or a T cell subset sorted from them (not recorded which). The TCR sequence derives from an adult woman who had mild COVID-19 (a few samples of this study predate the infection). Cell type and time point are not known. The V call is TRBV3-1, the J call TRBJ2-5; D perhaps matches TRBD1 (7 bases). CDR3 coding DNA: TGTGCCAGCACCCATCGCCAGGGGGGACAAGAGACCCAGTACTTC. Its translation is CASTHRQGGQETQYF.